The entry below gives a single T cell receptor beta chain sequence along with its context. This entry is derived from a study of blood T cell repertoires in COVID-19. About the study: The United States, Italy and Spain were the sources of the acute and convalescent COVID-19 samples. T cells, B-cell-depleted T cells, or PBMCs supplied cDNA or gDNA.

During active infection, Seattle patients enrolled and were then monitored through disease. The authors' processing: Reference gene primer amplification in the assay estimated nucleated cell counts. Clones were read by immunoSEQ multiplex PCR, and TCRdb kept only the in-frame ones, dropping some. V, J and clone size are those of that table, while D and trimming were read from the DNA. This sample has some 200,000 clones; 70% to 90% occur once, and the top ten carry over 15%. The origin of this receptor is a middle-aged man with COVID-19, enrolled during active disease. Material for sequencing was peripheral blood.

The CDR3 nucleotides are TGTGCCAGCAGCTCTTACCTACTCGAAGCGGGAGGTGGCGCAGATACGCAGTATTTT. Its translation is CASSSYLLEAGGGADTQYF. V gene TRBV5-6 combines with J gene TRBJ2-3; 9 bases line up with TRBD2. CDR1 SGHDT and CDR2 YYEEEE come from the germline V gene. Trimming at V came to 3 bases and at J to 4 bases, leaving 18 bases not matched to a gene. This CDR3 region has 19 residues.